This TCR beta chain was recovered during a study of technical replicates of blood from a few donors. The CDR3 is 17 residues long. Germline CDR1 SGHAT, CDR2 FQNNGV. V trimming: 4 bases; J trimming: 2 bases; junction bases outside the gene matches: 12. Sequenced by immunoSEQ multiplex PCR; TCRdb stores in-frame clones only, minus some. The repertoire holds about 70,000 clones, with around 95% as singletons. The sequence came from a human donor in good health. The rearrangement uses TRBV11-2 and TRBJ2-3, with 7 bases matching TRBD2. Specimen: T cells isolated from PBMCs. The CDR3, as DNA: TGTGCCAGCAGCTCCCCCGGGACTATCAGATCCACAGATACGCAGTATTTT. Its translation: CASSSPGTIRSTDTQYF.